Below, one T cell receptor (beta chain) is given with its context. Which antigen it targets is not known. Base qualities were left out, and no much larger clone turns up one base away. TCR CDR3 regions were amplified from genomic DNA by multiplex PCR using the deep immunoSEQ assay. Extracted genomic DNA from each cell subset was distributed evenly across all wells of several immunoSEQ 96-well plates, and each plate was treated as a replicate. Each replicate PCR for unsorted PBMC received approximately 0.3 ug genomic DNA, equal to tens of thousands of T cell genomes. Genomic DNA from unsorted PBMC was sequenced over ten immunoSEQ deep assay plates. Purified libraries were quantified with a Qubit 3.0 fluorometer, sized on a Bioanalyzer 2100, and re-quantified with the KAPA Library Quantification kit. Every immunoSEQ 96-well plate was sequenced on a separate single-read 150-cycle Illumina NextSeq 550 flow cell. As for how the authors treated the data: Because only junctional sequences without quality scores were contained in the immunoSEQ output, filtering matching that applied to full-length reads could not be performed. Sequences were annotated with PyIR, a Python wrapper for IgBLAST v1.9, and V/J genes and CDR3 were assigned using IMGT germline references. Reads were filtered out if the reads had weak V/J assignments (E-value above 1e-6), no CDR3, stop codons, out-of-frame junctions, or ambiguous translated residues. A V3J clonotype was defined by an identical inferred V gene, J gene, and CDR3 amino acid sequence. Percentage overlap between repertoires was calculated by dividing the number of shared unique clonotypes by the size of the smaller repertoire. Three approaches were used to assess repertoire richness: RTK rarefaction, the Chao1 estimator, and Recon v2.1 estimates of unobserved clonotypes. TCRdb retrieved this table from immuneACCESS and kept in-frame rearrangements only. Not all clones are present; in checked studies, unresolved V genes account for under half, and no reason is known for the remainder. V and J calls and clone size are copied from that table; D and trimming were computed from the DNA. This sample lists 450,000 to 500,000 clones; about 80% were detected once. More than 10% of the sample lies in the top ten.

This specimen comes from a study of shared clonotypes between healthy human individuals (TCRdb year 2020). Study-level background: The cohort included three men and a couple of women between 18 and 49 years of age. To estimate repertoire size and how much clonotype sharing occurs between individuals, the study deeply sequenced the blood TCR repertoires of five healthy adults. Between about 0.8 and 9 billion PBMCs per donor were obtained by leukapheresis. To increase sequencing depth and limit assay-specific biases, TCR repertoire library preparation and sequencing were carried out by different laboratories using diverse techniques. The paper's findings and limits, for the study overall: Because the study included a small number of donors, the genetic and exposure-history diversity represented was limited. Sampling was restricted to blood, and TCR repertoires in tissues likely differ from the TCR repertoires found in blood. Pairwise subsampling led to the expectation that sequencing depth would affect the degree of clonotype sharing among donors.

Donors were healthy HIV-negative adults with no recently reported acute infections or vaccinations. Every donor was a Caucasian adult living in Nashville, Tennessee, USA. For unsorted samples, tens of millions of PBMCs were counted, and genomic DNA was extracted using the QIAamp DNA Blood Mini kit. After blood collection by leukapheresis, PBMCs were isolated using Ficoll-Histopaque density gradient centrifugation and then cryopreserved in the vapor phase of liquid nitrogen. The clonotype originates from a woman aged 40 to 55 in good health. Some clones in this sample may be carry-over from other donors' samples. The sample consisted of PBMCs.

The DNA reads as follows: TGTGCCAGCAGTTACTCGTGGGGTACTGAAGCTTTCTTT. Protein translation: CASSYSWGTEAFF. The chain uses TRBV6-5 and TRBJ1-1; the D gene lacks a confident call. V drops 0 bases and J drops 5 bases, leaving 7 bases in between. From the germline V gene, CDR1 is MNHEY and CDR2 is SVGAGI. The CDR3, from cysteine to phenylalanine, totals 13 residues. Only the CDR3 DNA is retained, 39 bases long and in frame from the first base.